One TCR beta chain is described in this entry. The data were taken from a study of shared clonotypes between healthy human individuals. Unmatched junction bases numbered 10, after V lost 4 bases and J lost 8 bases. This CDR3 spans 14 amino acids. Germline lookup yields CDR1 SGHTA and CDR2 FQGTGA. Only in-frame clones appear in the TCRdb table, and some are missing; sequencing was by immunoSEQ multiplex PCR. The sample gives more than 2,000,000 clones, 85% to 95% of which show up once; approximately 0.4% is in the top ten. The source material was naive CD4+ T cells from PBMCs. As to subset: CD45RA+ positively selected. This TCR was recovered from a man aged 18 to 29 in good health. Some clones in this sample may be carry-over from other donors' samples. The chain is built from TRBV7-3 and TRBJ2-5; 7 nucleotides line up with TRBD1. CDR3 DNA sequence: TGTGCCAGCAGCTCAGGCACAGGGGTAGGAACCCAGTACTTC. Residues: CASSSGTGVGTQYF.